Following are 8 T cell receptor beta chains from one sample sequenced in a study of T cells in Graves' hyperthyroidism and ophthalmopathy. Amplification of TCR beta CDR3 regions used RNA as the template. When the TCR CDR3 underwent first-round RT-PCR, the HTBI primer set was used. TCRdb reprocessed the multiplex PCR reads with MiXCR, giving one entry per CDR3 protein. The sample shows about 300,000 distinct CDR3 sequences, about an eighth of them seen only once. Sequencing input: blood. These receptors all come from a woman in her twenties or thirties with Graves' hyperthyroidism that later progressed to Graves' ophthalmopathy.

A word on this clonotype: A much larger clone sits a single nucleotide away, making a read error possible. The chain couples TRBV6-2 or TRBV6-3 to TRBJ2-1, with 8 bases matching TRBD2. The CDR3 is 16 residues long. J lost 9 bases, V lost 1 base, and 11 bases had no gene match. Germline V CDR1 and CDR2: MNHEY, SVGEGT. This CDR3 reads CASSYCRTSGRFEQFF. The DNA of the CDR3 is TGTGCCAGCAGTTACTGTAGGACGAGCGGGAGATTTGAGCAGTTCTTC.

This clonotype was observed many times. J is TRBJ2-7 and V is TRBV7-2; TRBD2 aligns across 7 bases. Germline values: CDR1 SGHTA, CDR2 FQGNSA. The CDR3 has 14 residues. V lost 8 bases and J lost 3; bases outside the gene matches: 10. CDR3: CASLMGGPLYEQYF. The CDR3 coding sequence is TGTGCCAGCTTAATGGGAGGGCCCCTCTACGAGCAGTACTTC.

In this sample, this clonotype turned up many times. CDR3 amino acids: CASSLWTSGTDTQYF. CDR3 DNA: TGTGCCAGCAGTTTATGGACTAGCGGCACAGATACGCAGTATTTT. The genes are TRBV27 and TRBJ2-3; 9 nucleotides align to TRBD2. This CDR3 has 15 residues. In germline, CDR1 is MNHEY, CDR2 SMNVEV (reference sequence). With V trimmed by 1 base and J by 1 base, 0 bases remained unmatched.

This chain links TRBV5-1 with TRBJ2-3; 9 bases agree with TRBD2. With V trimmed by 4 bases and J by 0 bases, 6 bases remained unmatched. This CDR3 has 16 amino acids. Per the germline V gene, CDR1 is SGHRS and CDR2 is YFSETQ. CDR3 protein: CASSLGTSRSTDTQYF. CDR3 coding DNA: TGCGCCAGCAGCCTCGGGACTAGCAGGAGCACAGATACGCAGTATTTT.

The table lists this clonotype with a few counts. Since a much larger clone is just one base distant, this may be a read error. This chain uses TRBV7-9 with TRBJ2-1; D could derive from TRBD1 or TRBD2 (5 bases each). Germline V lookup: CDR1 SEHNR, CDR2 FQNEAQ (reference sequence). Trimming pared 6 bases from V and 12 bases from J, leaving 21 bases between. This CDR3 spans 14 amino acids. The CDR3 is CASRSGAIPFWQFF. The CDR3 coding sequence is TGTGCCAGCAGGTCCGGGGCCATCCCCTTTTGGCAGTTCTTC.

This clonotype has at least ten counts. The DNA for the CDR3 is TGTGCCAGCAGCTTGGTGGGACTAGCGAGGAATGAGCAGTTCTTC. Translated: CASSLVGLARNEQFF. The chain employs TRBV7-2 and TRBJ2-1; 10 bases line up with TRBD2. Looked up from germline, CDR1 is SGHTA and CDR2 is FQGNSA. J was trimmed by 7 bases and V by 3 bases; bases with no gene match: 6. This CDR3 spans 15 amino acids.

This chain joins TRBV5-1 and TRBJ2-1; TRBD2 matches at 7 bases. The CDR3 is made up of 17 amino acids. Germline V gene sequence: CDR1 SGHRS, CDR2 YFSETQ. The V segment lost 4 bases and the J segment 3 bases; nucleotides outside the gene matches: 13. DNA of the CDR3: TGCGCCAGCAGCCCCCCAATTAGGGCTAGCGGCTACAATGAGCAGTTCTTC. It is translated as CASSPPIRASGYNEQFF.

Regarding this clonotype: This may stem from a read error, because a much larger clone lies one nucleotide away. J is TRBJ1-1 and V is TRBV6-4; D is unclear. The V end was cut by 6 bases, the J end by 1 base, with 12 bases between. This CDR3 spans 14 amino acids. Germline CDR1 reads MRHNA; CDR2 reads SNTAGT. The CDR3 nucleotides are TGTGCCAGCAGCCCATTTCGGGGGAACACTGAAGCTTTCTTT. Translated: CASSPFRGNTEAFF.